The rows below give T cell receptor beta chains drawn from one sample of a study of T-cell reconstitution after alpha-beta-depleted transplantation in children. TCRdb redid the calling of the PCR reads with MiXCR, one entry per CDR3 protein. The sample yields 55,000 to 70,000 distinct CDR3 sequences, approximately 10% seen once. The sequenced sample was PBMCs, obtained before TCRalphabeta/CD19-depleted stem cell transplant. Receptor source: a boy aged 5-17 years with acute myeloid leukemia, due to receive a stem cell transplant. Each CDR3 is given with its conserved first and last residue. D genes are given only for firm matches. Size is stated for part of the rows, as once, few or many counts, or as a class when the clone is expanded.

V: TRBV27
D: NA
size: many
J: TRBJ2-5
DNA: TGTGCCAGCAGTTTAGGAGGAGGGGGCAGACAAGAGACCCAGTACTTC
CDR3: CASSLGGGGRQETQYF

V: TRBV5-1
D: NA
size: many
J: TRBJ1-1
DNA: TGCGCCAGCAGCCGGGAGGGGCGGTCCTCCGAAGCTTTCTTT
CDR3: CASSREGRSSEAFF

V: TRBV7-9
D: NA
size: many
J: TRBJ1-4
DNA: TGTGCCAGCAGCTTGCGGCAGGGGAACGCTAATGAAAAACTGTTTTTT
CDR3: CASSLRQGNANEKLFF

V: TRBV4-2
D: TRBD2
size: many
J: TRBJ2-1
DNA: TGTGCCAGCAGCCAAACTAGCGGGGGGTGGAGATACAATGAGCAGTTCTTC
CDR3: CASSQTSGGWRYNEQFF

V: TRBV12-3/TRBV12-4
D: NA
size: many
J: TRBJ2-2
DNA: TGTGCCACAGCCGGACCATTCAACACCGGGGAGCTGTTTTTT
CDR3: CATAGPFNTGELFF

V: TRBV5-1
D: TRBD1
size: many
J: TRBJ2-1
DNA: TGCGCCAGCAGGACAGGGCTAAGCTCCTACAATGAGCAGTTCTTC
CDR3: CASRTGLSSYNEQFF

V: TRBV7-2
D: TRBD2
size: many
J: TRBJ2-1
DNA: TGTGCCAGCAGCTTAGGGCTCGGTAGCGGGCTCTCCTACAATGAGCAGTTCTTC
CDR3: CASSLGLGSGLSYNEQFF

V: TRBV5-1
D: NA
size: many
J: TRBJ2-1
DNA: TGCGCCAGCAGCTTGACAGGGTCCTACAATGAGCAGTTCTTC
CDR3: CASSLTGSYNEQFF

V: TRBV9
D: NA
size: many
J: TRBJ2-2
DNA: TGTGCCAGCAGCGCCCTGCGGGGACCCGGGGAGCTGTTTTTT
CDR3: CASSALRGPGELFF

V: TRBV6-5
D: NA
size: few
J: TRBJ2-5
DNA: TGTGCCAGCAGTTACTCATCGGTACGGGCACAAGAGACCCAGTACTTC
CDR3: CASSYSSVRAQETQYF

V: TRBV7-3
D: NA
size: many
J: TRBJ2-6
DNA: TGTGCCAGCAGCTTACCGCGGGGCCTCTCTGGGGCCAACGTCCTGACTTTC
CDR3: CASSLPRGLSGANVLTF

V: TRBV3-1
D: TRBD1
size: many
J: TRBJ1-1
DNA: TGTGCCAGCAGCCTGGACAGGGTCACTGAAGCTTTCTTT
CDR3: CASSLDRVTEAFF

V: TRBV7-2
D: NA
size: many
J: TRBJ2-7
DNA: TGTGCCAGCAGCTTAGGGGTCGGGGGCGAGCAGTACTTC
CDR3: CASSLGVGGEQYF

V: TRBV7-6
D: TRBD2
size: few
J: TRBJ2-5
DNA: TGTGCCAGCAGCTCCCCCAGCGGGAGTAAGGAGACCCAGTACTTC
CDR3: CASSSPSGSKETQYF

V: TRBV7-2
D: TRBD2
size: many
J: TRBJ2-1
DNA: TGTGCCAGCAGCCCTACTAGCGACTACAATGAGCAGTTCTTC
CDR3: CASSPTSDYNEQFF

V: TRBV5-1
D: TRBD2
size: many
J: TRBJ2-1
DNA: TGCGCCAGCTTTTACGGGGGGAGCTACAATGAGCAGTTCTTC
CDR3: CASFYGGSYNEQFF

V: TRBV20-1
D: NA
size: many
J: TRBJ1-2
DNA: TGCAGTGCTAGACTTCGAGTACAGGGATTCTATGGCTACACCTTC
CDR3: CSARLRVQGFYGYTF

V: TRBV7-9
D: NA
size: many
J: TRBJ2-5
DNA: TGTGCCAGCAGCGCCGGGTGGGAACAGACCCAGTACTTC
CDR3: CASSAGWEQTQYF

V: TRBV5-1
D: NA
size: many
J: TRBJ2-1
DNA: TGCGCCAGCAGCGGGACATCTGTCTCCTACAATGAGCAGTTCTTC
CDR3: CASSGTSVSYNEQFF

V: TRBV25-1
D: TRBD2
size: many
J: TRBJ2-7
DNA: TGTGCCAGCAGTGAGGGGACTAGCGGGATTAGCTCCTACGAGCAGTACTTC
CDR3: CASSEGTSGISSYEQYF

V: TRBV20-1
D: NA
size: many
J: TRBJ2-6
DNA: TGCAGTGCTTCCCAAGGAGATTCTGGGGCCAACGTCCTGACTTTC
CDR3: CSASQGDSGANVLTF

V: TRBV12-3/TRBV12-4
D: NA
size: many
J: TRBJ2-6
DNA: TGTGCCAGCAGTTTCAGGGCCTCTGGGGCCAACGTCCTGACTTTC
CDR3: CASSFRASGANVLTF

V: TRBV5-5
D: NA
size: many
J: TRBJ2-2
DNA: TGTGCCAGCAGCTTGTCTACCTCGACGTCCGGGGAGCTGTTTTTT
CDR3: CASSLSTSTSGELFF

V: TRBV7-8
D: NA
size: many
J: TRBJ2-1
DNA: TGTGCCAGCAGCTCCGGGTTACCCAATGAGCAGTTCTTC
CDR3: CASSSGLPNEQFF

V: TRBV2
D: TRBD1
size: many
J: TRBJ1-2
DNA: TGTGCCAGCCGACAGGGGGGGACTTCTGGCTACACCTTC
CDR3: CASRQGGTSGYTF

V: TRBV20-1
D: TRBD2
size: many
J: TRBJ2-6
DNA: TGCAGTGCTAGAGATCCTAGACTAGCGGGGGGGGGCTCCTCCTCTGGGGCCAACGTCCTCACTTTC
CDR3: CSARDPRLAGGGSSSGANVLTF

V: TRBV10-3
D: TRBD2
size: NA
J: TRBJ2-1
DNA: TGTGCCATCACCCAGACTAGCTTGCAGTTCTTC
CDR3: CAITQTSLQFF